This T cell receptor (beta chain) was captured by sequencing in a study of siplizumab effects on memory and regulatory T cells. The germline V gene has CDR1 SEHNR and CDR2 FQNEAQ (reference sequence). V shed 5 bases and J shed 4 bases, with 12 bases lying between them. The CDR3 is 14 residues long. This clone has more than one count but fewer than ten. Clones were read by immunoSEQ multiplex PCR, and TCRdb kept only the in-frame ones, dropping some. Altogether about 120,000 clones are present, approximately 94% being singletons, with the ten largest covering about 1.8%. The source material was non-Treg CD4+ T cells sorted from blood. This receptor was obtained from a human donor in good health. This rearrangement joins TRBV7-9 to TRBJ1-5, with D tentatively TRBD1 (5 bases). CDR3 coding DNA: TGTGCCAGCAGCCCCGGGGACGGTAATCAGCCCCAGCATTTT. Protein product: CASSPGDGNQPQHF.